This T cell receptor (beta chain) was captured in a study of shared clonotypes between healthy human individuals. Per the original methods: ImmunoSEQ output lacked quality scores and full-length reads, limiting matched filtering. Clones were read by immunoSEQ multiplex PCR, and TCRdb kept only the in-frame ones, dropping some. The D gene and trimming were derived from the DNA, and the V and J assignments and clone size from that table. In the table there are about 2 million clones, 85% to 95% of which are singletons. Trimming at V came to 0 bases and at J to 1 base, leaving 3 bases not matched to a gene. Per germline, CDR1 MGHRA and CDR2 YSYEKL. The CDR3 is 16 amino acids. The naive CD8 population came from CD45RO-negative cells selected for CCR7, without terminally differentiated effector memory CD45RA+ cells.

This sequence originates from a man younger than 35 in good health. This rearrangement joins TRBV4-1 to TRBJ2-7; TRBD1 aligns across 10 bases. The sample comprised naive CD8+ T cells sorted from blood. As DNA, the CDR3 is TGCGCCAGCAGCCAAGACCGGGACAGGGGTTCCTACGAGCAGTACTTC. Protein product: CASSQDRDRGSYEQYF.